This T cell receptor beta chain was found in a study of blood T cell repertoires in COVID-19. Sequenced by immunoSEQ multiplex PCR; TCRdb stores in-frame clones only, minus some. The table shows 250,000 to 350,000 clones, with around 90% occurring only once. This clone has just a few counts. Per the germline V gene, CDR1 is SGHDT and CDR2 is YYEEEE. After removal of 4 bases from V and 10 bases from J, the junction contained 4 bases not matched to a gene. The CDR3 contains 13 residues. The chain joins TRBV5-6 to TRBJ1-6; 8 bases match TRBD1. This TCR derives from a woman aged 25 to 39 who had recovered from COVID-19. The sample consisted of PBMCs or T cells enriched from blood (not recorded which). CDR3 in amino acids: CASSGQGGSPLHF. The CDR3 DNA sequence: TGTGCCAGCAGCGGACAGGGTGGCTCACCCCTCCACTTT. Full variable domain (rest looked up from reference TRBV5-6 and TRBJ1-6): DAGVTQSPTHLIKTRGQQVTLRCSPKSGHDTVSWYQQALGQGPQFIFQYYEEEERQRGNFPDRFSGHQFPNYSSELNVNALLLGDSALYLCASSGQGGSPLHFGNGTRLTVT.